This entry is about one T cell receptor (beta chain). The record originates from a study of shared clonotypes between healthy human individuals. Study background: CD4 naive and CD4 memory each took three plates per donor, while CD8 naive took two and CD8 memory one.

The CDR3 is made up of 21 amino acids. The J segment lost 4 bases and the V segment lost 0 bases, leaving 14 bases of the junction unmatched. Germline V gives CDR1 SGHRS, CDR2 YFSETQ. Authors' analysis steps: In the immunoSEQ data, sequences were junction-only and lacked quality scores, so filtering differed. The assay was immunoSEQ multiplex PCR, and TCRdb's table has in-frame clones only and misses some. The V and J calls and the clone size are those of that table, but D and trimming were determined from the DNA. The table lists about 1.5 million clones, 95% to 99% of them singletons. This receptor was taken from a man aged 25 to 45 in good health. J is TRBJ2-1 and V is TRBV5-1, with TRBD2 matching over 15 bases. The sequencing sample was made of naive CD4+ T cells sorted from blood. Subset meaning: CD45RA+ positively selected. The CDR3 protein is CASSLVPPGLAGGGLYNEQFF. CDR3 sequence (DNA): TGCGCCAGCAGCTTGGTTCCCCCGGGACTAGCGGGAGGTGGATTATACAATGAGCAGTTCTTC.